Below are 16 T cell receptor beta chains sequenced from a single sample in a study of T cells after yellow fever vaccination. TCRdb analysed the 5' RACE reads with MiXCR anew, one entry per CDR3 protein. The sample shows 350,000 to 550,000 distinct CDR3 sequences, 18% of them seen only once. The sample consisted of PBMCs, taken before the yellow fever booster vaccination. These receptors came from a man between 18 and 29 years old who received the YFV17D yellow fever vaccine.

This clonotype was detected ten times or more. The chain couples TRBV4-3 to TRBJ2-7, with 8 bases lining up with TRBD2. The CDR3 has 15 amino acids. V trimming: 0 bases; J trimming: 2 bases; junction bases outside the gene matches: 3. Germline CDR1 LGHNA, CDR2 YSLEER. The CDR3 DNA is TGCGCCAGCAGCCAAGAACGGGGGGGCCCCTACGAGCAGTACTTC. Protein sequence: CASSQERGGPYEQYF.

This clonotype was detected only a few times. The V and J genes are TRBV7-2 and TRBJ2-2, with D tentatively TRBD2 (6 bases). This CDR3 is built from 17 residues. Per the germline V gene, CDR1 is SGHTA and CDR2 is FQGNSA. Trimming pared 1 base from V and 4 bases from J, leaving 16 bases between. The CDR3 spells CASSLVRLAFSTGELFF. The CDR3 nucleotides read TGTGCCAGCAGCTTAGTCCGGCTAGCGTTCAGCACCGGGGAGCTGTTTTTT.

The rearrangement links TRBV4-1 to TRBJ2-3; 10 positions agree with TRBD2. Unmatched junction bases numbered 8, after V lost 3 bases and J lost 5 bases. CDR1 is MGHRA, CDR2 YSYEKL, per germline. The CDR3 totals 16 residues. In DNA, the CDR3 is TGCGCCAGCAGCCATGTCCTGGTAGCGGGGGGAGATACGCAGTATTTT. Amino acid sequence: CASSHVLVAGGDTQYF.

DNA of the CDR3: TGTGCCAGCAGTTTAGCCTACGGGACGGCAAACTATGGCTACACCTTC. This sequence encodes CASSLAYGTANYGYTF. The V gene is TRBV12-3 or TRBV12-4, the J gene TRBJ1-2; perhaps TRBD1 as D (5 bases). The CDR3 has 16 amino acids. The ends were cut back, 0 bases at V and 2 bases at J, with 13 bases in the middle.

The chain uses TRBV19 and TRBJ2-3; TRBD2 might be the D (5 bases). The CDR3 has 15 residues. The V gene lost 6 bases and the J gene lost 7 bases, with 20 bases spanning the gap. Germline lookup yields CDR1 LNHDA and CDR2 SQIVND (reference sequence). The DNA for the CDR3 is TGTGCCAGTAGCGGCTTTGGCCCGGACTTAAATACGCAGTATTTT. Translation gives CASSGFGPDLNTQYF.

This clonotype occurred a few times. The rearrangement joins TRBV30 to TRBJ2-3; D remains ambiguous. The CDR3 sequence is 12 residues long. V gave up 8 bases and J gave up 0 bases, with 9 bases separating them. Per germline, CDR1 GTSNPN and CDR2 SVGIG (reference sequence). This CDR3 is CARSRSTDTQYF. In DNA form, the CDR3 reads TGTGCCCGGTCGCGGAGCACAGATACGCAGTATTTT.

The chain combines TRBV15 with TRBJ1-1; D gene unclear. Germline CDR1 reads LNHNV; CDR2 reads YYDKDF (reference sequence). V was clipped by 0 bases and J by 4 bases, with 9 bases between them. The CDR3 sequence is 14 residues long. In nucleotides, the CDR3 is TGTGCCACCAGCAGAGAACCCATGGGCACTGAAGCTTTCTTT. This gives the protein CATSREPMGTEAFF.

This clonotype was observed at least ten times. The gene calls are TRBV4-1 and TRBJ2-1, with D perhaps matching TRBD1 (6 bases). Per germline, CDR1 MGHRA and CDR2 YSYEKL. Trimming left V 4 bases short and J 5 bases short, with 12 bases between. There are 14 residues in the CDR3. This CDR3 reads CASSPRTENNEQFF. In DNA, the CDR3 is TGCGCCAGCAGCCCCCGGACAGAAAACAATGAGCAGTTCTTC.

Many counts were recorded for this clonotype. The chain carries TRBV7-9 and TRBJ1-6; D ambiguous. This CDR3 has 14 residues. V lost 1 base, J lost 4 bases, and 5 bases lay in between. Germline CDR1 and CDR2: SEHNR and FQNEAQ (reference sequence). The CDR3, as DNA: TGTGCCAGCAGCTTAGAGCAGTATAATTCACCCCTCCACTTT. Translation gives CASSLEQYNSPLHF.

V is TRBV9 and J is TRBJ2-2; tentatively, D is TRBD1 (6 bases). The germline CDR1 and CDR2 sequences are SGDLS and YYNGEE. V lost 4 bases, J lost 7 bases, and 20 bases lay in between. The CDR3 length is 16 residues. DNA of the CDR3: TGTGCCAGCAGCACGAGCCCCAGGGGAACAGACGGGGAGCTGTTTTTT. It encodes CASSTSPRGTDGELFF.

This chain connects TRBV12-3 or TRBV12-4 to TRBJ1-1, with D hard to call. The V end was cut by 1 base, the J end by 1 base, with 7 bases between. The CDR3 runs 14 residues. The chain's CDR3 is CASSLGAPNTEAFF. The CDR3 nucleotides read TGTGCCAGCAGTTTAGGAGCCCCGAACACTGAAGCTTTCTTT.

This chain connects TRBV29-1 to TRBJ1-2; unclear D gene. Trimming cost V 1 base and J 7 bases, with 4 bases left between them. This CDR3 comprises 10 residues. CDR1 is SQVTM, CDR2 ANQGSEA, per germline. CDR3: CSVEGGGYTF. DNA for the CDR3: TGCAGCGTTGAAGGTGGTGGCTACACCTTC.

This clonotype came up a few times. V gene TRBV7-2 combines with J gene TRBJ2-7, with TRBD2 matching 7 bases. With 4 bases clipped from V and 7 bases from J, the junction kept 1 base outside the gene matches. CDR1 is SGHTA and CDR2 is FQGNSA in the germline V gene. The CDR3 spans 11 residues. The CDR3 sequence is CASSWGGEQYF. The CDR3, as DNA: TGTGCCAGCAGCTGGGGAGGGGAGCAGTACTTC.

V usage is TRBV7-3 and J usage is TRBJ2-1, with 10 positions matching TRBD2. V gave up 8 bases and J gave up 8 bases; unmatched junction bases: 9. The CDR3 runs 14 residues. Germline V gene lookup returns CDR1 SGHTA and CDR2 FQGTGA. The CDR3 coding sequence is TGTGCCAGCGCGAAGCGGGGGGGCCGAGATGAGCAGTTCTTC. Amino acid sequence: CASAKRGGRDEQFF.

The chain has TRBV4-3 and TRBJ2-6; D is undetermined. The germline V gene encodes CDR1 LGHNA and CDR2 YSLEER. V was clipped by 0 bases and J by 4 bases, with 19 bases between them. The CDR3 is 19 amino acids. Here the CDR3 DNA reads TGCGCCAGCAGCCAAGATCTTGGACGGACCTGGGCCGGGGCCAACGTCCTGACTTTC. Translated, it gives CASSQDLGRTWAGANVLTF.

This chain joins TRBV7-2 and TRBJ1-3; possibly TRBD1 for D (6 bases). Germline CDR1 reads SGHTA; CDR2 reads FQGNSA. The CDR3 has 12 amino acids. V was clipped by 5 bases and J by 8 bases, with 10 bases between them. CDR3: CASSEQGHTIYF. Written as DNA, the CDR3 is TGTGCCAGCAGCGAACAGGGACACACCATATATTTT. Full variable domain (outside the CDR3, taken from reference TRBV7-2 and TRBJ1-3): GAGVSQSPSNKVTEKGKDVELRCDPISGHTALYWYRQSLGQGLEFLIYFQGNSAPDKSGLPSDRFSAERTGGSVSTLTIQRTQQEDSAVYLCASSEQGHTIYFGEGSWLTVV.